One T cell receptor (beta chain) is described in this entry. This clonotype was counted at least ten times. Its cognate antigen has yet to be identified. One base away there is no much larger clone; base qualities are not given. The data originate from a study of human T cells and chemical hapten exposure (dated by TCRdb to about 2021). In terms of the full investigation: For sensitization, 2% DPC in acetone was applied to an approximately 2 cm by approximately 2 cm area of upper inner arm skin. Throughout the approximately 23-week study period, patients were also given weekly therapeutic DPC doses on the scalp. Patch testing was performed on the upper back with Finn chambers containing 0.01% DPC, and the patch tests were scored after 6 days according to International Contact Dermatitis Research Group standards. The mostly female patient cohort included alopecia areata with under or over 50% scalp involvement, alopecia totalis and alopecia universalis. Libraries were pooled for sequencing, and per-sample TCR yields varied mainly because of small differences in library volumes within the pool. This study followed changes in the peripheral blood TCR repertoire in vivo during primary and secondary sensitization of alopecia patients to the hapten diphenylcyclopropenone (DPC). Blood samples were taken from patients before sensitization (week 0) and then at 2, 6 and about 24 weeks after DPC sensitization. Blood for TCR sequencing was provided by twenty-nine alopecia patients at one to four time points (pre-sensitization, 2, 6 and 24 weeks). The full study reports these points: Expanded TCRs formed significantly more large CDR3 similarity clusters than pre-sensitization or healthy control sets, consistent with antigen-driven responses. The number of TCRs above 1 in 1000 frequency did not change with DPC sensitization; there was no evidence of global repertoire structure alterations. After repeated subsampling, the strength of the expansion versus patch-test correlation and the threshold at which it became significant changed. Because every patient had alopecia, a presumed autoimmune disease, the patients' immune response might differ from that of healthy individuals. The number of PT1 expanded TCRs positively correlated with patch test score, significant at thresholds 8, 16 and 32 but not 4.

This specimen's time point label, per the study, means: patch test 3, about 24 weeks after DPC sensitization. Per the publication, the treatment or condition label means: therapeutic diphenylcyclopropenone sensitization with weekly scalp DPC. At every patch-test visit, the blood draw took place before the patch test was put on. To be eligible, patients had to be aged 18 to 70, diagnosed with alopecia and judged suitable for DPC therapy, while pregnant patients were excluded. Total RNA was isolated from unfractionated whole blood collected in Tempus Blood RNA tubes. Libraries were made using RACE. TCRdb records NextSeq 500 as the sequencer. During library preparation, unique molecular identifiers were attached to individual cDNA molecules so that TCRs could be counted in a quantitative, reproducible way. For every blood RNA sample, sequencing covered both the TCR alpha and TCR beta chains. The source study handled its data this way. A median of about 89,000 TCRs per sample was observed, with a range of about 23,224 to 690,600. The Decombinator software suite was used to annotate V, J and CDR3 in the TCR reads. For the PS versus PT1 abundance plots, all samples were subsampled to the same number of TCRs (28,000). Expanded TCRs were defined as absent before sensitization and observed at least eight times at the 2-week time point. TCRdb cleaned the public reads at Q25 with fastp, built clones with MiXCR and kept in-frame beta chains. Each entry is one CDR3 protein sequence, shown with its most common DNA and genes. None of the V and J calls come from the authors' own analysis; TCRdb made them. In all, the sample holds approximately 86,000 distinct CDR3 sequences, and approximately 10% of those were seen once. Approximately 1.1% of the sample lies in the top ten.

V was cut back by 4 bases and J by 1 base, leaving a gap of 11 bases between them. Looking up the germline V gene yields CDR1 MNHEY and CDR2 SVGEGT. From the cysteine up to the phenylalanine, the CDR3 has a length of 15 residues. CDR3 DNA only is kept here, 45 bases in frame from base 1. Sequenced material: whole blood, taken in connection with sensitization to the hapten diphenylcyclopropenone (DPC). This TCR came from a woman in her 30s with alopecia areata. Some clones in this sample may be carry-over from other donors' samples. The chain is made from TRBV6-2 or TRBV6-3 and TRBJ1-5, with a weak D call of TRBD1 (5 bases match). The DNA sequence follows: TGTGCCAGCAGTTCCCGCGGGGGGAGCAATCAGCCCCAGCATTTT. Its protein reads: CASSSRGGSNQPQHF.